Included here is one T cell receptor beta chain sequence, with context. Its antigen is currently unknown. The data belong to a study of shared clonotypes between healthy human individuals. Naive CD8 cells, CD45RO-negative and positively selected for CCR7, excluded terminally differentiated effector memory CD45RA+ cells. Donors comprised healthy HIV-negative adults lacking recent acute infections or vaccinations. CDR3 length: 15 amino acids. Germline trimming cut 4 bases from V and 8 bases from J; bases unmatched to any gene: 7. Germline assignment: CDR1 SGHAT and CDR2 FQDESV (reference sequence). The method was immunoSEQ multiplex PCR; TCRdb's version includes in-frame clones alone and lacks a portion of them. Of about 680,000 clones in the sample, 92% were seen once. Study-level points and caveats: Against clonotypes common to all four donors, non-shared ones had lower generation probabilities. For naive CD4 cells, 4.5% to 6.5% of clonotypes were shared across a handful of donors.

The sample taken for sequencing was naive CD8+ T cells sorted from blood. The J gene is TRBJ2-1, the V gene TRBV11-1, with 11 bases matching TRBD2. This receptor was obtained from a man aged 25 to 40 in good health. CDR3 in DNA: TGTGCCAGCAGCTACACTAGCGGGAGTCTCTATGAGCAGTTCTTC. Residues: CASSYTSGSLYEQFF.